These 3 T cell receptor beta chains share one sample of origin, sequenced in a study of cytomegalovirus exposure and HLA in healthy donors. The study ran its PCR with 60 Vbeta and 13 Jbeta primers. Sequencing used immunoSEQ multiplex PCR; TCRdb keeps in-frame clones, though not all of them. The table has about 120,000 clones, more than 65% seen once. Sequenced: PBMCs. The receptors shown here come from a man aged 40-49 years in good health and CMV-seropositive.

The rearrangement links TRBV5-6 to TRBJ2-2; TRBD2 might be the D (5 bases). The V gene lost 1 base and the J gene lost 3 bases, with 10 bases spanning the gap. Germline V CDR1 and CDR2: SGHDT, YYEEEE. This CDR3 contains 15 residues. In DNA form, the CDR3 reads TGTGCCAGCAGCTTGTACTCGAGGGACACCGGGGAGCTGTTTTTT. Translating it yields CASSLYSRDTGELFF. Full variable domain (rest looked up from reference TRBV5-6 and TRBJ2-2): DAGVTQSPTHLIKTRGQQVTLRCSPKSGHDTVSWYQQALGQGPQFIFQYYEEEERQRGNFPDRFSGHQFPNYSSELNVNALLLGDSALYLCASSLYSRDTGELFFGEGSRLTVL.

A word on this clone: The same CDR3 can be traced to other DNA sequences in this sample. J is TRBJ1-1 and V is TRBV7-9; weak D call: TRBD1 (5 bases). Germline V CDR1 and CDR2: SEHNR, FQNEAQ (reference sequence). V was shortened by 1 base and J by 2 bases, with 8 bases between the two germline ends. This CDR3 has 14 amino acids. The CDR3 region has the DNA TGTGCCAGCAGCTTAGGGGGACTCAACACTGAAGCTTTCTTT. It is translated as CASSLGGLNTEAFF.

The chain joins TRBV10-3 to TRBJ1-3; D is possibly TRBD1 (6 bases). The CDR3 sequence is 16 residues long. V was pared by 10 bases and J by 0 bases, with 19 bases between. Germline CDR1 ENHRY, CDR2 SYGVKD. DNA of the CDR3: TGTGCCACCAAGGAGAACAGGGTAATCTCTGGAAACACCATATATTTT. This sequence encodes CATKENRVISGNTIYF.